The entry below gives a single T cell receptor (beta chain) sequence along with its context. This sample is part of a study of OX40 agonist ivuxolimab in advanced cancers. Germline CDR1 reads MNHEY; CDR2 reads SVGAGI. Trimming shortened V by 7 bases and J by 5 bases, and 14 bases separated the two germline ends. This CDR3 has 14 amino acids. Data came from immunoSEQ multiplex PCR; TCRdb stores just in-frame clones and leaves some out. The sample has approximately 15,000 clones; more than 65% are singletons. This TCR derives from an adult with an advanced solid tumor such as melanoma, head and neck, liver or kidney cancer. Source: CD4+ or CD8+ T cells sorted from blood, taken in a trial of the OX40 agonist ivuxolimab. The genes are TRBV6-5 and TRBJ1-4; D is ambiguous. The CDR3 nucleotides read TGTGCCAGCACCTCAGCGGCGGGCAATGAAAAACTGTTTTTT. As protein: CASTSAAGNEKLFF.